This TCR beta chain was obtained from a study of T cell responses to AZD1222 COVID-19 vaccine. Study summary: Investigators merged groups given second doses at roughly 4 or roughly 12 weeks.

This table comes from immunoSEQ multiplex PCR, and its TCRdb copy is limited to in-frame clones, with some not included. Here the sample spans about 120,000 clones, 70% to 90% being singletons. CDR1 LNHDA and CDR2 SQIVND come from the germline V gene (reference sequence). The CDR3 spans 15 residues. V shed 11 bases and J 0 bases; nucleotides not matched to a gene: 9. The sequenced sample was peripheral blood, obtained on day 0 of AZD1222 vaccination. The chain uses TRBV19 and TRBJ1-4; TRBD1 aligns across 7 bases. The receptor was isolated from an adult in good health. CDR3: CAGEGQLTTNEKLFF. CDR3 in DNA: TGTGCCGGAGAGGGACAGCTTACAACTAATGAAAAACTGTTTTTT.